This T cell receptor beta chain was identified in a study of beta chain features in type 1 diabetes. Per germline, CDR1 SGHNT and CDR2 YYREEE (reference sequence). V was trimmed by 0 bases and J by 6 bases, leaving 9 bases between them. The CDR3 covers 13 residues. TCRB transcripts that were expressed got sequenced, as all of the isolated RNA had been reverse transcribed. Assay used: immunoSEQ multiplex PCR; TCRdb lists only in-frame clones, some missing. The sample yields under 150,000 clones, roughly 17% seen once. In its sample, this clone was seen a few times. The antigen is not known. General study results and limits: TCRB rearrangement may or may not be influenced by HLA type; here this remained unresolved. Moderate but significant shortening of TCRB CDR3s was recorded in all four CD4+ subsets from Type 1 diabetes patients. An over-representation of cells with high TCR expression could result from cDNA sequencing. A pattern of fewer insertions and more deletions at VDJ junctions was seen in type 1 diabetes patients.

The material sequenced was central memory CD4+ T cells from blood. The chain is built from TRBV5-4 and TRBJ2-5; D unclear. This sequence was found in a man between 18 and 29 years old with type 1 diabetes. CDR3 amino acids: CASSLGLDQTQYF. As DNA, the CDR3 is TGTGCCAGCAGCTTGGGCCTAGATCAGACCCAGTACTTC.